The rows below give T cell receptor beta chains drawn from one sample of a study of blood T cells in healthy people across ages. TCRdb called the 5' RACE reads again in MiXCR, with one record for every CDR3 protein. The sample lists some 1,500,000 distinct CDR3 sequences, 35% to 45% occurring once. Source material: blood. The receptors were sampled from a woman aged 18-29 years in good health. The CDR3 runs from the conserved cysteine through the conserved F or W. A row's size may be missing; if present it is once, few, many or a size class.

v_call: TRBV11-2; j_call: TRBJ2-1; clone_size: -; cdr3_aa: CTSSLSSGGAVNEQFF
v_call: TRBV20-1; j_call: -; clone_size: -; cdr3_aa: CSAARDYEQYF
v_call: TRBV7-9; j_call: TRBJ2-1; clone_size: many; cdr3_aa: CASSSLAGAQQFF
v_call: TRBV7-7; j_call: TRBJ2-1; clone_size: -; cdr3_aa: CASSNLILQGIPSYNEQFF
v_call: TRBV7-3; j_call: TRBJ2-7; clone_size: few; cdr3_aa: CARVAGERPYEQYF
v_call: TRBV28; j_call: TRBJ2-1; clone_size: few; cdr3_aa: CASFSSYSYNEQFF
v_call: TRBV5-6; j_call: TRBJ1-1; clone_size: -; cdr3_aa: CASSRTPIRDRYTEAFF
v_call: TRBV11-3; j_call: TRBJ2-2; clone_size: -; cdr3_aa: CASSAAGFENGELFF
v_call: TRBV12-5; j_call: TRBJ2-5; clone_size: few; cdr3_aa: CASGSSGRETQYF
v_call: TRBV12-3/TRBV12-4; j_call: TRBJ1-2; clone_size: -; cdr3_aa: CASSLQGSTYGYTF
v_call: TRBV4-3; j_call: TRBJ1-5; clone_size: -; cdr3_aa: CASSPGHLGGNQPQHF
v_call: TRBV9; j_call: TRBJ2-1; clone_size: few; cdr3_aa: CASSTWDSQRQFF
v_call: TRBV3-1; j_call: TRBJ2-4; clone_size: once; cdr3_aa: CASSVLTSGSGEQYF
v_call: TRBV11-2; j_call: TRBJ2-7; clone_size: few; cdr3_aa: CASSLRTSANYEQYF
v_call: TRBV9; j_call: TRBJ2-3; clone_size: -; cdr3_aa: CASSVEADLITDTQYF
v_call: TRBV28; j_call: TRBJ1-6; clone_size: few; cdr3_aa: CASSPNGQGSHSPLHF
v_call: TRBV28; j_call: TRBJ2-1; clone_size: few; cdr3_aa: CASRGYRASSYNEQFF
v_call: TRBV4-1; j_call: TRBJ2-1; clone_size: -; cdr3_aa: CASSRLAALVIPQTNEQFF
v_call: TRBV5-6; j_call: TRBJ2-1; clone_size: once; cdr3_aa: CASSGRLAGPYNEQFF
v_call: TRBV6-2/TRBV6-3; j_call: TRBJ2-7; clone_size: -; cdr3_aa: CASSDETGLYEQYF